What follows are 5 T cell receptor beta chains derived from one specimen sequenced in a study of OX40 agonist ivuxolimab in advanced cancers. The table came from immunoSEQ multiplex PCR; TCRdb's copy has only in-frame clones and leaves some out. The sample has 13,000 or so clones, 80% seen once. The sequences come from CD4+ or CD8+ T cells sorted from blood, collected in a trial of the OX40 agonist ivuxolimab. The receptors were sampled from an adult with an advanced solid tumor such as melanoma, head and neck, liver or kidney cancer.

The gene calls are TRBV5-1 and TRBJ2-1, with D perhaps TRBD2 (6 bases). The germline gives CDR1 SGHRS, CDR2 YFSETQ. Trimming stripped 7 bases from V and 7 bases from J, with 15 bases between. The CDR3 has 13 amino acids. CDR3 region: CASGPRAGNEQFF. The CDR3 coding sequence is TGCGCCAGCGGACCGCGGGCGGGAAATGAGCAGTTCTTC.

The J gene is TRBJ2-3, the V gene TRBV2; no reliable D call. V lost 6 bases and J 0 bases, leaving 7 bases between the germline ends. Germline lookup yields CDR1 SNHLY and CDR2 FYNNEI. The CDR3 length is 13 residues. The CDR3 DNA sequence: TGTGCCAGCAGATTCGACAGCACAGATACGCAGTATTTT. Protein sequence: CASRFDSTDTQYF.

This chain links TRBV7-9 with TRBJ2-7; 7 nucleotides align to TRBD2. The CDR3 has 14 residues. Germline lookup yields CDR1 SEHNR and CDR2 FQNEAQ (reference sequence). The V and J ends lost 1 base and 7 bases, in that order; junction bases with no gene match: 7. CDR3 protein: CASSLGGLFGEQYF. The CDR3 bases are TGTGCCAGCAGCTTAGGGGGACTATTCGGTGAGCAGTACTTC. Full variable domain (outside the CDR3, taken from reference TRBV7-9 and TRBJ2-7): DTGVSQNPRHKITKRGQNVTFRCDPISEHNRLYWYRQTLGQGPEFLTYFQNEAQLEKSRLLSDRFSAERPKGSFSTLEIQRTEQGDSAMYLCASSLGGLFGEQYFGPGTRLTVT.

CDR3 in amino acids: CAWGEVKEKLFF. CDR3 DNA sequence: TGTGCCTGGGGGGAAGTAAAAGAAAAACTGTTTTTT. The J gene is TRBJ1-4, the V gene TRBV30, with no clear D. V dropped 5 bases and J dropped 8 bases, with 12 bases sitting between them. Germline assignment: CDR1 GTSNPN and CDR2 SVGIG (reference sequence). The CDR3 runs to 12 residues.

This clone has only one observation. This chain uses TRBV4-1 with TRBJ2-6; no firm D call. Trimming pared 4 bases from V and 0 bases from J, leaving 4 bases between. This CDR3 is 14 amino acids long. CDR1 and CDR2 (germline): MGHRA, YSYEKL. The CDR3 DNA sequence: TGCGCCAGCAGCCTAGACTCTGGGGCCAACGTCCTGACTTTC. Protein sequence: CASSLDSGANVLTF.